These 10 T cell receptor beta chains were all obtained from the same sample, sequenced in a study of blood T cell repertoires in COVID-19. Sequencing was performed with immunoSEQ multiplex PCR; in TCRdb, only in-frame clones are kept and a portion is missing. The sample lists about 140,000 clones; 81% were seen once. Material: peripheral blood. The receptors shown here come from a human donor in a cohort sampled during active COVID-19.

This chain connects TRBV7-2 to TRBJ2-4; 10 nucleotides agree with TRBD2. This CDR3 is built from 16 residues. V shed 5 bases and J 0 bases; nucleotides not matched to a gene: 4. Germline V gene sequence: CDR1 SGHTA, CDR2 FQGNSA. Here the CDR3 reads CASSNLAGVAKNIQYF. CDR3 bases: TGTGCCAGCAGCAACCTAGCGGGAGTAGCCAAAAACATTCAGTACTTC.

V usage is TRBV6-5 and J usage is TRBJ1-3; D unclear. Trimming took off 4 bases at V and 1 base at J, with 11 bases between the two ends. This CDR3 spans 15 amino acids. Per germline, CDR1 MNHEY and CDR2 SVGAGI. The CDR3 spells CASSSPTESGNTIYF. CDR3 nucleotide sequence: TGTGCCAGCAGTTCCCCGACGGAGTCTGGAAACACCATATATTTT.

This clone was counted only a few times. The V call is TRBV18, the J call TRBJ2-7, with 9 nucleotides matching TRBD2. CDR3 size: 15 residues. Germline V gives CDR1 KGHSH, CDR2 LQKENI. The ends lost 2 bases at V and 7 bases at J; junction bases unmatched: 9. CDR3 residues: CASSPGRGGGLEQYF. The CDR3 DNA sequence: TGTGCCAGCTCACCAGGCCGCGGGGGGGGCTTAGAGCAGTACTTC.

The V call is TRBV5-4, the J call TRBJ2-1, with D maybe TRBD2 (6 bases). Trimming stripped 3 bases from V and 9 bases from J, with 13 bases between. CDR1 and CDR2 from the germline V gene are SGHNT and YYREEE (reference sequence). The CDR3 is made up of 13 amino acids. CDR3 residues: CASSWRDEGEQFF. The CDR3 DNA is TGTGCCAGCAGCTGGCGGGATGAGGGTGAGCAGTTCTTC.

The J gene is TRBJ1-5, the V gene TRBV21-1; the table's D call, TRBD1, was not checked against the DNA. TRBV21-1 is listed as a pseudogene. CDR3 size: 19 residues. The CDR3 nucleotides read TGTGCCAGCAGCAAAGGACCTCCGGGACAGCTTTATAGCAATCAGCCCCAGCATTTT. It codes for CASSKGPPGQLYSNQPQHF.

The chain uses TRBV19 and TRBJ2-1; D is possibly TRBD2 (7 bases). The germline V gene has CDR1 LNHDA and CDR2 SQIVND (reference sequence). V was trimmed by 3 bases and J by 4 bases, leaving 16 bases between them. The length of the CDR3 is 16 residues. As DNA, the CDR3 is TGTGCCAGTAGTATCGATTCGAGGGGGGGGTACAATGAGCAGTTCTTC. This codes for CASSIDSRGGYNEQFF.

V usage is TRBV20-1 and J usage is TRBJ2-7, with D unresolved. V lost 5 bases to trimming and J lost 11 bases, with 13 bases between them. The CDR3 has 10 residues. CDR1 and CDR2 (germline): DFQATT, SNEGSKA (reference sequence). CDR3 sequence: CSAVANREYF. As DNA, the CDR3 is TGCAGTGCTGTAGCTAATCGGGAGTACTTC.

A note on this clone: Its ends do not fully match the called genes, so a read error is possible. The chain couples TRBV9 to TRBJ1-2, with 7 bases that match TRBD1. The CDR3 totals 12 residues. Germline V CDR1 and CDR2: SGDLS, YYNGEE. This CDR3 is CASSALDRVSNF. DNA of the CDR3: TGTGCCAGCAGCGCACTAGACAGGGTGTCCAACTTC. The whole variable domain, filled in from reference TRBV9 and TRBJ1-2, reads DSGVTQTPKHLITATGQRVTLRCSPRSGDLSVYWYQQSLDQGLQFLIQYYNGEERAKGNILERFSAQQFPDLHSELNLSSLELGDSALYFCASSALDRVSNFGSGTRLTVV.

The chain is built from TRBV5-1 and TRBJ2-5, with D uncertain. Germline V gives CDR1 SGHRS, CDR2 YFSETQ. This CDR3 comprises 14 residues. The V gene lost 3 bases and the J gene lost 1 base, with 10 bases spanning the gap. For the CDR3, the DNA is TGCGCCAGCAGCTCGACTGCGACCCAAGAGACCCAGTACTTC. Amino acids: CASSSTATQETQYF.

This clone was seen a single time. DNA of the CDR3: TGTGCCAGCAGTTCACATCTCATGAACACTGAAGCTTTCTTT. Translated: CASSSHLMNTEAFF. The V and J genes are TRBV28 and TRBJ1-1; no clear D gene. This CDR3 region has 14 residues. V lost 4 bases, J lost 0 bases, and 9 bases lay in between. Germline V CDR1 and CDR2: MDHEN, SYDVKM.